What follows is one T cell receptor beta chain and its context. Profiled with immunoSEQ multiplex PCR; TCRdb holds only in-frame clones, not every one. The sample shows about 2 million clones, about 95% of them seen only once. The data were obtained in a study of shared clonotypes between healthy human individuals. Terminally differentiated effector memory CD45RA+ cells were excluded by CCR7 positive selection of CD45RO-negative cells. The study drew all its donors from Caucasian adults living in Nashville, Tennessee. Per the germline V gene, CDR1 is PRHDT and CDR2 is FYEKMQ (reference sequence). CDR3 length: 14 amino acids. V was pared by 3 bases and J by 4 bases, with 3 bases of the junction left unmatched.

The clonotype originates from a man between 18 and 35 years old in good health. The sequenced material came from naive CD8+ T cells sorted from blood. V usage is TRBV13 and J usage is TRBJ2-7, with 10 bases lining up with TRBD2. This CDR3 is CASSLGTSAYEQYF. In nucleotides, the CDR3 is TGTGCCAGCAGCTTGGGGACTAGCGCTTACGAGCAGTACTTC.